These T cell receptor beta chains were read from a single sample in a study of technical replicates of blood from a handful of donors. Only in-frame clones appear in the TCRdb table, and some are missing; sequencing was by immunoSEQ multiplex PCR. The sample records about 17,000 clones, 82% being singletons. Material for sequencing was PBMCs. Source of these receptors: a human donor in good health. Some clones in this sample may be carry-over from other donors' samples. Each CDR3 is given with its conserved first and last residue. The D gene is left open where the match is weak. Size tells how often a clone was seen (once, few, many) or the class of an expanded clone, and some rows leave it out.

d_call clone_size j_call v_call cdr3_aa cdr3_nt
NA NA TRBJ2-3 TRBV18 CASSPRTRTSTDTQYF TGTGCCAGCTCACCTAGGACTCGAACTAGCACAGATACGCAGTATTTT
TRBD2 NA TRBJ2-3 TRBV6-1 CASSESSGGGTDTQYF TGTGCCAGCAGTGAATCGAGCGGGGGGGGCACAGATACGCAGTATTTT
NA once TRBJ2-7 TRBV18 CASWRGPGFEEQYF TGTGCCAGCTGGAGGGGGCCAGGGTTCGAGGAGCAGTACTTC
NA NA TRBJ1-1 TRBV5-4 CASSARGGGTEAFF TGTGCCAGCAGCGCCAGAGGGGGGGGTACTGAAGCTTTCTTT
NA NA TRBJ1-2 TRBV18 CASSPGWVLVYTF TGTGCCAGCTCACCCGGTTGGGTACTAGTCTACACCTTC
TRBD1 once TRBJ1-2 TRBV6-5 CASSYSRTGGNYGYTF TGTGCCAGCAGTTACTCGAGGACAGGGGGGAACTATGGCTACACCTTC
NA NA TRBJ1-1 TRBV18 CASSDIEGNTEAFF TGTGCCAGCTCAGACATCGAGGGGAACACTGAAGCTTTCTTT
NA NA TRBJ2-5 TRBV18 CASSNRQSQETQYF TGTGCCAGCTCAAATCGACAGAGCCAAGAGACCCAGTACTTC
TRBD2 NA TRBJ2-5 TRBV28 CASSIGTRRETQYF TGTGCCAGCAGTATTGGGACTAGGAGAGAGACCCAGTACTTC
NA NA TRBJ1-1 TRBV9 CASSVGTPHTEAFF TGTGCCAGCAGCGTAGGTACACCTCACACTGAAGCTTTCTTT
TRBD2 NA TRBJ2-1 TRBV6-5 CASSYSTSGRDEQFF TGTGCCAGCAGTTACTCTACTAGCGGGAGAGATGAGCAGTTCTTC
NA NA TRBJ2-5 TRBV15 CATRLAETQYF TGTGCCACCAGACTAGCAGAGACCCAGTACTTC
TRBD2 NA TRBJ2-3 TRBV5-1 CASSFPAGISTDTQYF TGCGCCAGCAGCTTCCCAGCGGGAATCAGCACAGATACGCAGTATTTT
NA NA TRBJ2-7 TRBV6-5 CASSYSFGLGEQYF TGTGCCAGCAGTTACTCGTTTGGCCTAGGCGAGCAGTACTTC
NA NA TRBJ1-5 TRBV5-1 CASRGTSGQPQHF TGCGCCAGCAGAGGGACATCGGGTCAGCCCCAGCATTTT
TRBD2 NA TRBJ2-6 TRBV15 CATSGATRTSGSSGANVLTF TGTGCCACCAGCGGAGCTACACGGACTAGCGGAAGCTCTGGGGCCAACGTCCTGACTTTC
TRBD1 NA TRBJ1-1 TRBV19 CASSRGQNTEAFF TGTGCCAGTAGCAGGGGGCAGAACACTGAAGCTTTCTTT
NA NA TRBJ1-5 TRBV5-6 CAQEVQPQHF TGTGCCCAAGAGGTTCAGCCCCAGCATTTT
TRBD1 NA TRBJ2-1 TRBV27 CASSLGTGRGNEQFF TGTGCCAGCAGTTTAGGGACAGGGAGGGGGAATGAGCAGTTCTTC
NA few TRBJ1-2 TRBV28 CASSYHGLAYGYTF TGTGCCAGCAGTTATCACGGACTGGCCTATGGCTACACCTTC
NA NA TRBJ2-2 TRBV7-9 CASSPLSGAGELFF TGTGCCAGCAGCCCGCTCTCAGGGGCCGGGGAGCTGTTTTTT
TRBD2 NA TRBJ2-7 TRBV18 CASSPGLAASYEQYF TGTGCCAGCTCGCCCGGACTAGCGGCATCCTACGAGCAGTACTTC
NA NA TRBJ2-3 TRBV12-5 CASGRGFTDTQYF TGTGCTAGTGGCCGAGGGTTCACAGATACGCAGTATTTT
NA NA TRBJ1-1 TRBV11-2 CASSLVQTADTEAFF TGTGCCAGCAGCTTAGTTCAGACGGCGGACACTGAAGCTTTCTTT
TRBD2 NA TRBJ2-7 TRBV28 CATTLGGGRYEQYF TGTGCCACCACCCTCGGGGGGGGCAGGTACGAGCAGTACTTC
TRBD1 few TRBJ2-6 TRBV29-1 CSVGTGTLSGANVLTF TGCAGCGTTGGGACAGGCACCCTCTCTGGGGCCAACGTCCTGACTTTC
NA NA TRBJ1-2 TRBV6-5 CASSYGTGYYGYTF TGTGCCAGCAGTTACGGCACAGGGTATTATGGCTACACCTTC
TRBD1 NA TRBJ1-4 TRBV4-2 CASSQEGTQGGRMFF TGTGCCAGCAGCCAAGAGGGGACACAGGGGGGAAGGATGTTTTTT
TRBD2 NA TRBJ2-3 TRBV7-2 CASSLLAVLSTDTQYF TGTGCCAGCAGCTTGCTAGCGGTCCTTAGCACAGATACGCAGTATTTT